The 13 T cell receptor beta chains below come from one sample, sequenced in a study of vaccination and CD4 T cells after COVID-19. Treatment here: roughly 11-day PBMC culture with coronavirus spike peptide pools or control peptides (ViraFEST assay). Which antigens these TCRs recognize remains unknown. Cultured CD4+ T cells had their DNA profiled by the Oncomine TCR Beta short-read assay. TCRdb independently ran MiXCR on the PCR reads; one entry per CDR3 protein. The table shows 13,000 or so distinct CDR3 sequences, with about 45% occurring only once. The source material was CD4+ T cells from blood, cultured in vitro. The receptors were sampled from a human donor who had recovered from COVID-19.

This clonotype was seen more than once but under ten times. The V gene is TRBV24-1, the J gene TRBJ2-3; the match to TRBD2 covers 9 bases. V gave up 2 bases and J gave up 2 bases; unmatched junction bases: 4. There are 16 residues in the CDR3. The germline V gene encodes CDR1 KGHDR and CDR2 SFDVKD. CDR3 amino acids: CATSDSTSGHTDTQYF. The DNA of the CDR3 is TGTGCCACCAGTGATTCGACTAGCGGACACACAGATACGCAGTATTTT.

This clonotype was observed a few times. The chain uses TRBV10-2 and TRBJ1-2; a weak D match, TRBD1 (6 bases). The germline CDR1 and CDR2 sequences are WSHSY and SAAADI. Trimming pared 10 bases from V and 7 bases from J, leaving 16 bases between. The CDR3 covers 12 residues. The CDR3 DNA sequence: TGCGCCACTAGGAAGGGGGGCGGTGGCTACACCTTC. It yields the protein CATRKGGGGYTF.

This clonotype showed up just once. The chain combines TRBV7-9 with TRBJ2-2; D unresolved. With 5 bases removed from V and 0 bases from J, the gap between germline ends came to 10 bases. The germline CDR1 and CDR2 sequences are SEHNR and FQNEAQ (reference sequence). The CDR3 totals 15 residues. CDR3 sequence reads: CASSLRATNTGELFF. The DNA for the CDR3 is TGTGCCAGCAGCCTCCGGGCCACGAACACCGGGGAGCTGTTTTTT.

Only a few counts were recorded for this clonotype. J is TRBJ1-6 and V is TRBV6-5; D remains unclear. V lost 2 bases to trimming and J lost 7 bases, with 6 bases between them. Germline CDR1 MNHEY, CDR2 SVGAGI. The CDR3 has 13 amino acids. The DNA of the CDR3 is TGTGCCAGCAGTTACGGACGGAATTCACCCCTCCACTTT. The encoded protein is CASSYGRNSPLHF.

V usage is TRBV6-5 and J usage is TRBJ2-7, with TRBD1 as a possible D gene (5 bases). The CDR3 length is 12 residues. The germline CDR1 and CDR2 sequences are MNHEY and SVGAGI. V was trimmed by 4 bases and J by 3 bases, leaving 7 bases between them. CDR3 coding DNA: TGTGCCAGCAGTTCCCAGGGCTACGAGCAGTACTTC. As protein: CASSSQGYEQYF.

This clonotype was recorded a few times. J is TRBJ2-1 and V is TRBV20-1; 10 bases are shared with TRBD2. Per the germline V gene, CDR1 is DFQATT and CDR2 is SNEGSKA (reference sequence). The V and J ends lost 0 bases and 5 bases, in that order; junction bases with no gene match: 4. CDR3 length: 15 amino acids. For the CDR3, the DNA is TGCAGTGCTAGAGAGGCTAGCGGGAGAGACAATGAGCAGTTCTTC. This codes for CSAREASGRDNEQFF.

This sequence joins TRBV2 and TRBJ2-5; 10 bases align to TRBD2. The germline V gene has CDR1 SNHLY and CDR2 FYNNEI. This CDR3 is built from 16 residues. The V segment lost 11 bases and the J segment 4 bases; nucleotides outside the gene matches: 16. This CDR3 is CASQRVGLAGAETQYF. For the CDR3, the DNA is TGTGCCTCCCAAAGGGTAGGGCTAGCGGGGGCAGAGACCCAGTACTTC.

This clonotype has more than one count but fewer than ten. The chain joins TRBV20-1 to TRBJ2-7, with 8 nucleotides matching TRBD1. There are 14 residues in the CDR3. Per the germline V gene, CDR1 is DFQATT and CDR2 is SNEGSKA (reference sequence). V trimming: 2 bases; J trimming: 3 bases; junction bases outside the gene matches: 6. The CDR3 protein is CSARFQGTGYEQYF. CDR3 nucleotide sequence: TGCAGTGCTAGATTTCAAGGGACAGGCTACGAGCAGTACTTC.

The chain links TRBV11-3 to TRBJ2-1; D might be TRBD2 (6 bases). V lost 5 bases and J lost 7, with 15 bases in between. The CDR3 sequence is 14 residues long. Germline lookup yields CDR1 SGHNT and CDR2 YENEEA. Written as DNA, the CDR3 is TGTGCCAGCAGCCGTGGGGCGGGATATAATGAGCAGTTCTTC. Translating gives CASSRGAGYNEQFF.

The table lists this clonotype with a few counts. CDR3 DNA: TGTGCCAGCAGCAACCATCTCTGTGGAAGTCAACAAGAGACCCAGTACTTC. As protein: CASSNHLCGSQQETQYF. The chain carries TRBV21-1 and TRBJ2-5. TRBV21-1 is a documented pseudogene. The CDR3 consists of 17 residues.

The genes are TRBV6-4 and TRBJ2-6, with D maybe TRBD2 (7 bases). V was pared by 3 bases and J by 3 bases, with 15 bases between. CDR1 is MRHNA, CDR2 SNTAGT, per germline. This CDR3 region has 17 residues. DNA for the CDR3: TGTGCCAGCAGTGAGAGGGAGGGGGAGCATGGGGCCAACGTCCTGACTTTC. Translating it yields CASSEREGEHGANVLTF.

The CDR3 bases are TGTGCCAGCAGTATCAGCGGTCGCACAGATACGCAGTATTTT. It encodes CASSISGRTDTQYF. The V gene is TRBV6-1, the J gene TRBJ2-3; possibly TRBD2 for D (5 bases). Between the trimmed V and J ends, which lost 5 bases and 1 base, there was a span of 10 bases. The CDR3 contains 14 residues. Germline CDR1 MNHNS, CDR2 SASEGT.

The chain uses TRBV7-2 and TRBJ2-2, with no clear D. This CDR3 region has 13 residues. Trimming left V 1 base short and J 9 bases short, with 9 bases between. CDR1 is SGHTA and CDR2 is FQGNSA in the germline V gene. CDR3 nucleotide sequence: TGTGCCAGCAGCTTAGAGGTCAACAGGGAGCTGTTTTTT. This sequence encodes CASSLEVNRELFF.